This T cell receptor (beta chain) was retrieved from a study of post-analysis software for immune sequencing data. Study-wide context: Relapsing-remitting, secondary progressive and progressive-relapsing multiple sclerosis were all included among the disease courses. Overall study findings and caveats: Compared with controls, patients had more of 4 to 6 TRBV segments, including TRBV5-6, TRBV5-1 and TRBV20-1. Multiple sclerosis patients had significantly lower normalized Chao1 diversity than controls. When the samples were clustered directly with F measure, those that had been prepared in the same batch showed strong co-clustering.

To note about this clonotype: Its antigen remains unidentified.

Unique molecular identifiers had been added to the TCR beta cDNA libraries. T cells numbering about 0.95 to 10 million yielded roughly 0.5 million cDNA molecules. TCRdb reanalysed the PCR reads using MiXCR and keeps one entry per CDR3 protein. The sample has 700,000 to 900,000 distinct CDR3 sequences, 40% to 55% seen once. Germline V gene sequence: CDR1 MDHEN, CDR2 SYDVKM. The CDR3 spans 14 residues. This clonotype was sampled from a girl between 5 and 17 years old with multiple sclerosis. Sequenced input: blood. The V call is TRBV28, the J call TRBJ2-4; 12 nucleotides match TRBD2. The J call may not be correct, given that the DNA end is closer to TRBJ2-7. CDR3 coding DNA: TGTGCCAGCAGCCCTCGACTAGCGGGAGACGAGCAGTACTTC. Amino acids: CASSPRLAGDEQYF.